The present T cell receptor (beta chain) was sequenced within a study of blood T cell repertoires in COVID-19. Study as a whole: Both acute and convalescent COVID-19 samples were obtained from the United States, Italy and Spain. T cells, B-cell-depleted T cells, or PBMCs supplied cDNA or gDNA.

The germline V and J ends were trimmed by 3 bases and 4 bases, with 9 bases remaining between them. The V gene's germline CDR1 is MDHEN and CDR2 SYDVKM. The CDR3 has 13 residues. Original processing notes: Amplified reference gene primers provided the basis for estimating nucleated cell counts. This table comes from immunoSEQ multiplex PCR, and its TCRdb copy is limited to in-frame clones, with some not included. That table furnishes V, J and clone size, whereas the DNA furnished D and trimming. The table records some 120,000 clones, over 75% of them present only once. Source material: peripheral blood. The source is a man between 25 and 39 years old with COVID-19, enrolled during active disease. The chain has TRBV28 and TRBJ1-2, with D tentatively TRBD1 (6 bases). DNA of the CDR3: TGTGCCAGCAGTTTGGACAGATCCTATGGCTACACCTTC. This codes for CASSLDRSYGYTF.